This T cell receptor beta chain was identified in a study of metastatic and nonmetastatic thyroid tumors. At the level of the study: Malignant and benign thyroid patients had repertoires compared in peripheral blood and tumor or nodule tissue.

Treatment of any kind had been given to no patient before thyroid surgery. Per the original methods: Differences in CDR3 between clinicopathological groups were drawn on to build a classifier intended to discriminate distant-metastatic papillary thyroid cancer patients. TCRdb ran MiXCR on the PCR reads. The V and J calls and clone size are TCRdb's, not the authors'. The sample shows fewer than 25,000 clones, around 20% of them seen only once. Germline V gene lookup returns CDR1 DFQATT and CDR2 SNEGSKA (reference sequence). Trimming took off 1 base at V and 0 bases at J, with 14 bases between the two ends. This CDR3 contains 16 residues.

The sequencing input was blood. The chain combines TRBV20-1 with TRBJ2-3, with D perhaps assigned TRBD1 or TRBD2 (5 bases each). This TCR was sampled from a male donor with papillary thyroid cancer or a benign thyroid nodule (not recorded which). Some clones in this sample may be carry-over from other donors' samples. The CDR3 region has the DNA TGCAGTGCTAGAGCGATGGGGGTTGCTAGCACAGATACGCAGTATTTT. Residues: CSARAMGVASTDTQYF.